One and the same sample provided the 24 T cell receptor beta chains below, sequenced in a study of blood T cell repertoires in COVID-19. Produced via immunoSEQ multiplex PCR; TCRdb's table is partial and in-frame only. Among 100,000 to 120,000 clones listed, around nine tenths were seen once. Sequenced input: peripheral blood. The receptor source for this set is a human donor in a cohort sampled during active COVID-19.

The chain has TRBV7-9 and TRBJ2-3, with TRBD1 identical over 7 bases. The CDR3 is 13 amino acids. Germline CDR1 reads SEHNR; CDR2 reads FQNEAQ (reference sequence). V was pared by 8 bases and J by 3 bases, with 5 bases of the junction left unmatched. The CDR3 DNA reads TGTGCCAGCCAACAGGGGCGGACAGATACGCAGTATTTT. Protein sequence: CASQQGRTDTQYF. Variable domain in full (rest from reference TRBV7-9 and TRBJ2-3): DTGVSQNPRHKITKRGQNVTFRCDPISEHNRLYWYRQTLGQGPEFLTYFQNEAQLEKSRLLSDRFSAERPKGSFSTLEIQRTEQGDSAMYLCASQQGRTDTQYFGPGTRLTVL.

This chain connects TRBV4-2 to TRBJ2-2, with D hard to call. Trimming removed 4 bases from V and 0 bases from J, with 12 bases in between. Germline CDR1 and CDR2: LGHNA and YNFKEQ. There are 16 residues in the CDR3. The CDR3 protein is CASSPLEKSNTGELFF. The CDR3 DNA reads as TGTGCCAGCAGCCCCCTCGAGAAATCGAACACCGGGGAGCTGTTTTTT.

In DNA form, the CDR3 reads TGTGCCACCGGCGGGACGGATAACTATGGCTACACCTTC. Its translation: CATGGTDNYGYTF. The rearrangement links TRBV24-1 to TRBJ1-2; perhaps TRBD1 as D (5 bases). The CDR3 runs 13 residues. V lost 9 bases and J lost 1, with 11 bases in between. Germline V lookup: CDR1 KGHDR, CDR2 SFDVKD.

The CDR3 DNA reads TGTGCCAGCAGTTACTCCCCCGGGAGGAACACTGAAGCTTTCTTT. This translates into CASSYSPGRNTEAFF. The rearrangement joins TRBV6-5 to TRBJ1-1; no clear D gene. Germline CDR1 reads MNHEY; CDR2 reads SVGAGI. The CDR3 totals 15 residues. Trimming cost V 0 bases and J 1 base, with 9 bases left between them.

The J gene is TRBJ1-1, the V gene TRBV15; no reliable D call. This CDR3 region has 14 residues. Trimming took 0 bases from V and 6 from J, leaving 11 bases between them. CDR1 LNHNV and CDR2 YYDKDF come from the germline V gene (reference sequence). The CDR3 sequence is CATSRDMAGAEAFF. CDR3 DNA: TGTGCCACCAGCAGAGATATGGCCGGGGCTGAAGCTTTCTTT.

V and J are TRBV10-3 and TRBJ1-1, with a possible D match to TRBD1 (6 bases). The germline V gene has CDR1 ENHRY and CDR2 SYGVKD. The germline V and J ends were trimmed by 4 bases and 0 bases, with 9 bases remaining between them. The CDR3 loop spans 14 amino acids. CDR3 coding DNA: TGTGCCATCAGTGTTAAGGGGGTGAACACTGAAGCTTTCTTT. The encoded protein is CAISVKGVNTEAFF.

This sequence joins TRBV2 and TRBJ2-7, with D possibly TRBD1 on 6 matching bases. The V end was cut by 8 bases, the J end by 1 base, with 12 bases between. This CDR3 has 13 residues. Germline loops: CDR1 SNHLY, CDR2 FYNNEI. The CDR3 loop reads CASGQPFSYEQYF. The CDR3 DNA reads as TGTGCCAGCGGACAGCCTTTTTCCTACGAGCAGTACTTC.

This chain connects TRBV24-1 to TRBJ2-1; D is perhaps TRBD1 (6 bases). V was trimmed by 4 bases and J by 2 bases, leaving 20 bases between them. The CDR3 spans 18 residues. CDR1 KGHDR and CDR2 SFDVKD come from the germline V gene. Here the CDR3 reads CATSDRRRTGNAYNEQFF. The DNA of the CDR3 is TGTGCCACCAGTGACCGACGAAGAACAGGGAATGCCTACAATGAGCAGTTCTTC.

This clone was seen a few times. The CDR3 reads CAISPLHPGTAIDTQYF. The CDR3 DNA reads as TGTGCCATCAGTCCACTCCACCCGGGGACAGCTATAGATACGCAGTATTTT. The rearrangement joins TRBV10-3 to TRBJ2-3; 7 bases line up with TRBD1. The CDR3 is 17 residues long. Trimming at V came to 5 bases and at J to 5 bases, leaving 16 bases not matched to a gene. Per germline, CDR1 ENHRY and CDR2 SYGVKD.

The chain combines TRBV7-9 with TRBJ2-3; D unclear. In germline, CDR1 is SEHNR, CDR2 FQNEAQ (reference sequence). The CDR3 sequence is 16 residues long. Between the trimmed V and J ends, which lost 3 bases and 2 bases, there was a span of 15 bases. CDR3 sequence (DNA): TGTGCCAGCAGCTTCGTCCTCGAAGCGTTCACAGATACGCAGTATTTT. Its protein is CASSFVLEAFTDTQYF.

The rearrangement joins TRBV11-1 to TRBJ2-2, with D unclear. Trimming pared 4 bases from V and 3 bases from J, leaving 15 bases between. The CDR3 extends over 16 amino acids. CDR1 is SGHAT, CDR2 FQDESV, per germline (reference sequence). This chain's CDR3 is CASSSSIIRDTGELFF. CDR3 sequence (DNA): TGTGCCAGCAGCTCATCAATAATCCGGGACACCGGGGAGCTGTTTTTT.

The rearrangement links TRBV5-1 to TRBJ2-3; 7 bases line up with TRBD2. Germline V lookup: CDR1 SGHRS, CDR2 YFSETQ. V lost 1 base, J lost 6 bases, and 11 bases stayed unmatched. The CDR3 spans 16 residues. The CDR3 sequence: CASSLTSASFEDTQYF. CDR3 sequence (DNA): TGCGCCAGCAGCTTGACTAGCGCCTCGTTCGAGGATACGCAGTATTTT.

This clone occurred a few times. The V call is TRBV27, the J call TRBJ1-5; D gene uncertain. Trimming removed 5 bases from V and 6 bases from J, with 11 bases in between. CDR1 and CDR2 from the germline V gene are MNHEY and SMNVEV (reference sequence). The CDR3 has 13 amino acids. CDR3 residues: CASSPRDTQPQHF. In DNA form, the CDR3 reads TGTGCCAGCAGTCCAAGAGACACTCAGCCCCAGCATTTT.

This sequence joins TRBV3-1 (or the pseudogene TRBV3-2) and TRBJ2-1; the match to TRBD2 covers 10 bases. CDR3 length: 17 amino acids. J lost 9 bases, V lost 1 base, and 12 bases had no gene match. Germline V lookup: CDR1 LGHDT, CDR2 YNNKEL (reference sequence). The chain's CDR3 is CASSQGSVTSGKGEQFF. The CDR3 nucleotides read TGTGCCAGCAGCCAAGGTTCGGTCACTAGCGGGAAGGGTGAGCAGTTCTTC.

The chain links TRBV15 to TRBJ1-6; 9 bases agree with TRBD1. Trimming removed 5 bases from V and 8 bases from J; junction bases left unmatched: 10. From germline, CDR1 is LNHNV and CDR2 YYDKDF (reference sequence). This CDR3 has 16 amino acids. The CDR3 nucleotides read TGTGCCACCAGCTCTAAATCACAGGGGGCCCATTCACCCCTCCACTTT. It is translated as CATSSKSQGAHSPLHF.

This chain connects TRBV24-1 to TRBJ2-1, with 11 bases identical to TRBD2. Trimming took 3 bases from V and 13 from J; bases not matched to a gene: 4. This CDR3 contains 13 residues. From germline, CDR1 is KGHDR and CDR2 SFDVKD. Here the CDR3 reads CATSDVLAGAQFF. CDR3 in DNA: TGTGCCACCAGTGATGTACTAGCGGGGGCCCAGTTCTTC.

This clone was observed a single time. V and J are TRBV10-3 and TRBJ1-2; unclear D gene. The V gene lost 6 bases and the J gene lost 3 bases, with 8 bases spanning the gap. Germline assignment: CDR1 ENHRY and CDR2 SYGVKD. The CDR3 covers 12 residues. CDR3 amino acids: CAIRPGDYGYTF. In DNA form, the CDR3 reads TGTGCCATCAGGCCCGGAGACTATGGCTACACCTTC.

As DNA, the CDR3 is TGTGCCAGCAGCAGGGTTTCGGGTCAGCCCCAGCATTTT. Amino acids: CASSRVSGQPQHF. The chain has TRBV28 and TRBJ1-5; D perhaps matches TRBD1 (5 bases). CDR3 length equals 13 residues. The germline V and J ends were trimmed by 6 bases and 6 bases, with 12 bases remaining between them. Germline CDR1 reads MDHEN; CDR2 reads SYDVKM.

The chain carries TRBV20-1 and TRBJ1-2; tentative D call: TRBD1 (6 bases). CDR1 and CDR2 (germline): DFQATT, SNEGSKA (reference sequence). The CDR3 loop spans 16 amino acids. Trimming removed 3 bases from V and 4 bases from J, with 21 bases in between. The CDR3 region is CSASSGGQRSFYGYTF. In DNA, the CDR3 is TGCAGTGCTAGTTCCGGGGGGCAGAGATCCTTCTATGGCTACACCTTC.

V and J are TRBV6-5 and TRBJ2-3; maybe TRBD2 (6 bases). This CDR3 has 13 residues. The ends were cut back, 7 bases at V and 1 base at J, with 9 bases in the middle. Germline CDR1 is MNHEY and CDR2 is SVGAGI. The CDR3 reads CASKTGGTDTQYF. As DNA, the CDR3 is TGTGCCAGCAAAACGGGGGGCACAGATACGCAGTATTTT.

The genes are TRBV7-2 and TRBJ1-5, with 7 bases lining up with TRBD1. This CDR3 has 15 amino acids. Germline CDR1 reads SGHTA; CDR2 reads FQGNSA. The ends lost 6 bases at V and 6 bases at J; junction bases unmatched: 11. CDR3 amino acids: CASRERTGGVQPQHF. The CDR3 nucleotides are TGTGCCAGCAGAGAAAGGACAGGTGGTGTTCAGCCCCAGCATTTT.

The chain recombines TRBV27 with TRBJ2-2; 8 positions match TRBD2. V shed 5 bases, J shed 7 bases, and the junction held 18 bases outside the gene matches. CDR3 length: 18 amino acids. CDR1 and CDR2 from the germline V gene are MNHEY and SMNVEV (reference sequence). DNA for the CDR3: TGTGCCAGCAGTCCCAGTTTAGGTCCGGGAGGGTCCGTCGGGGAGCTGTTTTTT. Translation: CASSPSLGPGGSVGELFF.

The V and J genes are TRBV6-5 and TRBJ1-1; D perhaps matches TRBD1 (6 bases). The V end was cut by 2 bases, the J end by 1 base, with 14 bases between. This CDR3 has 16 residues. Germline values: CDR1 MNHEY, CDR2 SVGAGI. The CDR3 bases are TGTGCCAGCAGTTACGACAGGTATTTCGGGAACACTGAAGCTTTCTTT. Its translation: CASSYDRYFGNTEAFF.

This clone showed up just a few times. The chain links TRBV7-2 to TRBJ1-2, with D perhaps matching TRBD1 (6 bases). Germline V gives CDR1 SGHTA, CDR2 FQGNSA. The germline V and J ends were trimmed by 5 bases and 11 bases, with 27 bases remaining between them. The CDR3 extends over 16 amino acids. The CDR3 spells CASSAPFSRQALRYTF. CDR3 sequence (DNA): TGTGCCAGCAGCGCCCCGTTCTCCCGACAGGCATTGAGATACACCTTC.